This is a list of T cell receptor beta chains from one sample in a study of memory CD4+ T cells and cytomegalovirus serostatus. TCRdb keeps only in-frame clones here, not all; method: immunoSEQ multiplex PCR. This sample yields tens of thousands of clones, of which around 78% are seen a single time; around 0.61% belongs to the top ten. The specimen sequenced was memory CD4+ T cells from blood. The origin of the receptors is an adult in good health and CMV-seronegative. CDR3s include the opening cysteine and the closing phenylalanine or tryptophan.

>TRBV28|TRBJ2-7
CASSLHPGTGSYEQYF
>TRBV7-8|TRBJ1-4
CASSPVRGDEKLFF
>TRBV7-3|TRBJ2-5
CASSAGRGETQYF
>TRBV5-4|TRBJ2-3
CASSLDRKSTDTQYF
>TRBV20-1|TRBJ2-1
CSADVRNEQFF
>TRBV9|TRBJ1-3
CASSVDNSYSGNTIYF
>TRBV9|TRBJ2-2
CASSVAEGINTGELFF
>TRBV2|TRBJ1-2
CASSGGQDYGYTF
>TRBV27|TRBJ1-5
CASTRVSPHF
>TRBV28|TRBJ2-7
CATLGGPPSYEQYF
>TRBV27|TRBJ2-2
CASSFSATTQTSNTGELFF
>TRBV6-1|TRBJ1-3
CASAVEGSGNTIYF
>TRBV28|TRBJ2-5
CASSFASGIQETQYF
>TRBV28|TRBJ2-7
CASMGRAYEQYF
>TRBV5-4|TRBJ2-3
CASSLELATSTDTQYF
>TRBV2|TRBJ1-2
CASSETEGQGGYTF
>TRBV7-6|TRBJ1-5
CASSLGRNQPQHF
>TRBV28|TRBJ2-3
CASSPPRLAGGADTQYF
>TRBV10-3|TRBJ2-2
CATAQGTDTGELFF
>TRBV28|TRBJ2-6
CASSLLGLAGANVLTF
>TRBV5-5|TRBJ2-3
CASSLEWSTITDTQYF
>TRBV28|TRBJ2-7
CASSSTELGYYEQYF
>TRBV30|TRBJ2-1
CAWSVRGLASYNEQFF
>TRBV10-2|TRBJ2-4
CASSESTGTAKNIQYF
>TRBV2|TRBJ2-5
CASSGDFAETQYF
>TRBV18|TRBJ2-7
CASSPTLTSGSGYEQYF
>TRBV7-9|TRBJ2-1
CASSPGGSYNEQFF
>TRBV7-9|TRBJ2-2
CASSRYSRPPTGELFF
>TRBV27|TRBJ2-4
CASSPRGPTWIAKNIQYF
>TRBV7-2|TRBJ2-7
CASKLRVAGDYEQYF